One sample yielded the 17 T cell receptor beta chains listed below, sequenced in a study of vaccination and CD4 T cells after COVID-19. Treatment reported: approximately 11-day PBMC culture with coronavirus spike peptide pools or control peptides (ViraFEST assay). These receptors' targets are unknown. Cultured CD4+ T cells had their DNA profiled by the Oncomine TCR Beta short-read assay. TCRdb itself ran the PCR reads through MiXCR, one entry per CDR3 protein. The sample yields fewer than 9,000 distinct CDR3 sequences, roughly a fifth seen once. The sequences come from CD4+ T cells from blood, cultured in vitro, collected after SARS-CoV-2 vaccination. These receptors all stem from a human donor who had recovered from COVID-19.

The chain carries TRBV5-1 and TRBJ2-7; 13 positions match TRBD2. This CDR3 comprises 15 residues. The germline V gene has CDR1 SGHRS and CDR2 YFSETQ. V lost 5 bases and J lost 1; bases outside the gene matches: 3. The CDR3 is CASRAGLAGSYEQYF. CDR3 sequence (DNA): TGCGCCAGCAGGGCGGGACTAGCGGGATCCTACGAGCAGTACTTC.

With respect to this clonotype: This may come from a read error, since a much larger clone is one base off. V usage is TRBV7-9 and J usage is TRBJ1-1, with D unresolved. V lost 2 bases to trimming and J lost 6 bases, with 10 bases between them. The CDR3 spans 13 residues. CDR1 and CDR2 (germline): SEHNR, FQNEAQ (reference sequence). This chain's CDR3 is CASSLLWVPEAFF. The CDR3 DNA reads as TGTGCCAGCAGCTTACTATGGGTCCCTGAAGCTTTCTTT. The full variable domain, its missing parts supplied by reference TRBV7-9 and TRBJ1-1, is DTGVSQNPRHKITKRGQNVTFRCDPISEHNRLYWYRQTLGQGPEFLTYFQNEAQLEKSRLLSDRFSAERPKGSFSTLEIQRTEQGDSAMYLCASSLLWVPEAFFGQGTRLTVV.

This clonotype was seen ten or more times. The rearrangement uses TRBV7-9 and TRBJ2-3, with 9 bases matching TRBD2. Trimming took 1 base from V and 6 from J; bases not matched to a gene: 2. Germline V lookup: CDR1 SEHNR, CDR2 FQNEAQ (reference sequence). The CDR3 consists of 14 residues. CDR3 DNA sequence: TGTGCCAGCAGCTTAGGCGGGGGGGCTGATACGCAGTATTTT. Translation gives CASSLGGGADTQYF.

Within the sample, this clonotype is medium-sized. The chain uses TRBV20-1 and TRBJ1-2; 7 bases are a match to TRBD1. After removal of 6 bases from V and 8 bases from J, the junction contained 9 bases not matched to a gene. The CDR3 spans 12 residues. The germline V gene has CDR1 DFQATT and CDR2 SNEGSKA (reference sequence). The CDR3 DNA reads as TGCAGTGCATCCAACAGGGGAAGCGGCTACACCTTC. Protein product: CSASNRGSGYTF.

With respect to this clonotype: The junction and the germline gene differ at one end; a read error may be behind it. The J gene is TRBJ2-5, the V gene TRBV5-3, with D tentatively TRBD2 (6 bases). TRBV5-3 is an ORF; its function is uncertain. The CDR3 is 14 residues long. The CDR3 sequence is CASSLGGAQETQYF. DNA of the CDR3: TGTGCCAGCAGCTTGGGGGGAGCCCAAGAGACCCAGTACTTC.

The chain links TRBV7-3 to TRBJ2-2, with D tentatively TRBD1 or TRBD2 (5 bases each). The CDR3 length is 14 residues. Germline CDR1 and CDR2: SGHTA and FQGTGA. V was cut by 8 bases and J by 4 bases, with 14 bases left in between. CDR3 nucleotides: TGTGCCAGCGGCCCCGCCGGGACCACCGGGGAGCTGTTTTTT. Its protein is CASGPAGTTGELFF.

In its sample, this clonotype is medium-sized. V usage is TRBV6-4 and J usage is TRBJ1-6; D gene uncertain. This CDR3 region has 13 residues. V was shortened by 3 bases and J by 10 bases, with 10 bases between the two germline ends. Germline-derived CDR1 and CDR2 are MRHNA and SNTAGT. The CDR3 sequence is CASSEARGSPLHF. The CDR3 DNA reads as TGTGCCAGCAGTGAAGCGAGAGGGTCACCCCTCCACTTT.

The sample holds a few counts of this clonotype. V and J are TRBV5-1 and TRBJ1-1; D unclear. The CDR3 loop spans 13 amino acids. V was pared by 0 bases and J by 3 bases, with 6 bases between. Looked up from germline, CDR1 is SGHRS and CDR2 is YFSETQ. CDR3 DNA: TGCGCCAGCAGCTTGGTGGCAGACACTGAAGCTTTCTTT. Residues: CASSLVADTEAFF.

This clonotype was picked up a small number of times. The V call is TRBV6-5, the J call TRBJ2-2; 12 positions match TRBD2. Trimming cost V 2 bases and J 6 bases; bases outside gene matches: 13. From germline, CDR1 is MNHEY and CDR2 SVGAGI. The CDR3 consists of 19 residues. Written as DNA, the CDR3 is TGTGCCAGCAGTTACCTCGACTCGACACTAGCGGGGGGACCCGGGGAGCTGTTTTTT. This sequence encodes CASSYLDSTLAGGPGELFF.

This chain uses TRBV2 with TRBJ1-6; tentative D call: TRBD1 (6 bases). Trimming left V 7 bases short and J 9 bases short, with 25 bases between. Germline values: CDR1 SNHLY, CDR2 FYNNEI. The CDR3 is 17 residues long. In DNA, the CDR3 is TGTGCCAGCATGCCGGGGGGCAGGGGCCGTGTGGGTTCACCCCTCCACTTT. Translating it yields CASMPGGRGRVGSPLHF. The full variable domain, with the rest looked up from reference TRBV2 and TRBJ1-6, is EPEVTQTPSHQVTQMGQEVILRCVPISNHLYFYWYRQILGQKVEFLVSFYNNEISEKSEIFDDQFSVERPDGSNFTLKIRSTKLEDSAMYFCASMPGGRGRVGSPLHFGNGTRLTVT.

In this sample, this clonotype is medium-sized (0.01 to 0.1%). The chain is built from TRBV5-3 and TRBJ1-5; 12 bases agree with TRBD1. TRBV5-3 is annotated as an ORF whose role is uncertain. V dropped 1 base and J dropped 3; count of bases not matched to a gene: 5. The CDR3 totals 17 residues. The DNA of the CDR3 is TGTGCCAGAAGCTTGCGTGGGACAGGGGGCCTCAATCAGCCCCAGCATTTT. It translates to CARSLRGTGGLNQPQHF.

V gene TRBV2 combines with J gene TRBJ2-5; 11 bases fit TRBD2. The V gene's germline CDR1 is SNHLY and CDR2 FYNNEI. This CDR3 spans 16 amino acids. With 6 bases clipped from V and 1 base from J, the junction kept 7 bases outside the gene matches. Written as DNA, the CDR3 is TGTGCCAGCAGCGTACGGACTAGCGGGCCCCAAGAGACCCAGTACTTC. Residues: CASSVRTSGPQETQYF.

This clonotype was seen just once. This may be a read error, as it is one base from a much larger clone. The chain recombines TRBV6-1 with TRBJ2-2; TRBD1 or TRBD2 may be the D gene (5 bases each). Per germline, CDR1 MNHNS and CDR2 SASEGT. The CDR3 consists of 15 residues. The DNA of the CDR3 is TGTGCCACCCGAAGGCAGTCCCGGGGCACCGAGGAGCTGTTTTTT. As protein: CATRRQSRGTEELFF.

This clonotype occurred many times. The chain couples TRBV20-1 to TRBJ2-7; weak D call: TRBD1 (5 bases). Germline V CDR1 and CDR2: DFQATT, SNEGSKA (reference sequence). The germline V and J ends were trimmed by 8 bases and 0 bases, with 14 bases remaining between them. The CDR3 extends over 13 amino acids. CDR3 residues: CSLYDSNSYEQYF. For the CDR3, the DNA is TGCAGTCTTTATGACAGCAACTCCTACGAGCAGTACTTC.

Relative to its sample, this clonotype is medium-sized. The chain joins TRBV6-1 to TRBJ2-3, with 15 bases aligning to TRBD2. Germline CDR1 and CDR2: MNHNS and SASEGT. Unmatched junction bases numbered 10, after V lost 6 bases and J lost 0 bases. This CDR3 has 19 amino acids. CDR3 sequence (DNA): TGTGCCAGCAGCCGAACGGGACTAGCGGGGGGAGGGAGCACAGATACGCAGTATTTT. Translated: CASSRTGLAGGGSTDTQYF.

The rearrangement joins TRBV19 to TRBJ2-6; 10 bases map to TRBD1. The trim removed 4 bases at V and 0 bases at J, leaving 6 bases unmatched. CDR1 is LNHDA, CDR2 SQIVND, per germline (reference sequence). This CDR3 region has 18 residues. The CDR3 loop reads CASSTGQGYFSGANVLTF. CDR3 in DNA: TGTGCCAGTAGTACGGGACAGGGGTACTTCTCTGGGGCCAACGTCCTGACTTTC.

This clonotype was picked up a small number of times. This chain uses TRBV19 with TRBJ2-1; TRBD2 matches at 13 bases. The trim removed 6 bases at V and 3 bases at J, leaving 14 bases unmatched. The CDR3 extends over 19 amino acids. Germline V gives CDR1 LNHDA, CDR2 SQIVND (reference sequence). The CDR3 loop reads CASRPTSGGAGSFYNEQFF. The CDR3 bases are TGTGCCAGTAGACCAACTAGCGGGGGGGCCGGTTCCTTCTACAATGAGCAGTTCTTC.